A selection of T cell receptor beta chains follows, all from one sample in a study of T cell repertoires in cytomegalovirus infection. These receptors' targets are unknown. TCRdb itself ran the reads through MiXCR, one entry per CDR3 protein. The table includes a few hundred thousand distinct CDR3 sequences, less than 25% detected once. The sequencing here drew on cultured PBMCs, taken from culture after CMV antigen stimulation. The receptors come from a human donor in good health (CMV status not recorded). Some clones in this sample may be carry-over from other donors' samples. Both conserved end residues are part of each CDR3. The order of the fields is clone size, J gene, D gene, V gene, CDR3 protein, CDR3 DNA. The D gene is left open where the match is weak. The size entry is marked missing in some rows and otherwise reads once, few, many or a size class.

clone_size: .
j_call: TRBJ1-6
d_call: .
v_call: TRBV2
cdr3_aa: CASNGMNSPLHF
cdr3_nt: TGTGCCAGCAATGGGATGAATTCACCCCTCCACTTT

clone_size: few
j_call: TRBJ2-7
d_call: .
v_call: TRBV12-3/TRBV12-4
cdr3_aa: CASSLKEGQQYF
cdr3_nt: TGTGCCAGCAGTTTAAAAGAGGGACAGCAGTACTTC

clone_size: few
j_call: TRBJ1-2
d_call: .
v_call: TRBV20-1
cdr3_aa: CSARDGGLDGYTF
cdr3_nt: TGCAGTGCTAGAGATGGCGGGTTGGATGGCTACACCTTC

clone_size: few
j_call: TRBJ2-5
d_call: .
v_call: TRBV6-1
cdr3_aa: CASSFGPLGTQYF
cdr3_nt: TGTGCCAGCAGTTTCGGCCCTCTCGGGACCCAGTACTTC

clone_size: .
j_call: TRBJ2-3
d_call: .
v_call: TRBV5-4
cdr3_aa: CASSLGRDPTDTQYF
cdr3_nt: TGTGCCAGCAGCTTGGGGCGGGACCCCACAGATACGCAGTATTTT

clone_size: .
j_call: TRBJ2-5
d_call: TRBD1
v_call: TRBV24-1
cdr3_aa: CATSDWTGVGQETQYF
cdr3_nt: TGTGCCACCAGTGATTGGACAGGGGTGGGGCAAGAGACCCAGTACTTC

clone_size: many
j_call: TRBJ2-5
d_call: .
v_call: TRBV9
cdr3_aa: CASSNRGQPLETQYF
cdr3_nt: TGTGCCAGCAGCAATAGAGGACAGCCCCTCGAGACCCAGTACTTC

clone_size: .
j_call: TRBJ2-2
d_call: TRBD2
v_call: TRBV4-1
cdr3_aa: CASGGGASGRTGELFF
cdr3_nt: TGCGCCAGCGGGGGGGGGGCTAGCGGGAGGACCGGGGAGCTGTTTTTT

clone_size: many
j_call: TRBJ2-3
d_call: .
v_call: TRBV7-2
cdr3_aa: CASSLVALARSTDTQYF
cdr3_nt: TGTGCCAGCAGCTTAGTGGCCCTAGCGCGTAGCACAGATACGCAGTATTTT

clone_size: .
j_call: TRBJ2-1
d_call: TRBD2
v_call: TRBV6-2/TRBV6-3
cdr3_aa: CASRGLAGKTYNEQFF
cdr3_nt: TGTGCCAGCAGAGGACTAGCGGGCAAGACCTACAATGAGCAGTTCTTC

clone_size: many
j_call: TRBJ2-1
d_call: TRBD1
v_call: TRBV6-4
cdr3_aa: CASSVGTGEQFF
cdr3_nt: TGTGCCAGCAGTGTCGGGACAGGCGAGCAGTTCTTC

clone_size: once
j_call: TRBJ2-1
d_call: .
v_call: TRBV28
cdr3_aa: CASRDSNNEQFF
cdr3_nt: TGTGCCAGCCGGGACTCTAACAATGAGCAGTTCTTC

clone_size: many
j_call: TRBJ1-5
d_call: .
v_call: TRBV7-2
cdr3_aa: CASSSQKYQPQHF
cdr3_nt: TGTGCCAGCAGCTCGCAGAAGTATCAGCCCCAGCATTTT

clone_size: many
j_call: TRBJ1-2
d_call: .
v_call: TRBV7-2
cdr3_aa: CASSSRSGTPHRGGYTF
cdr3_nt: TGTGCCAGCAGCTCCAGATCCGGGACACCTCACCGGGGTGGCTACACCTTC

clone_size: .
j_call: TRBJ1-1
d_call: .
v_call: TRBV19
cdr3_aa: CASSTRKNTEAFF
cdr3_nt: TGTGCCAGTAGTACCCGGAAGAACACTGAAGCTTTCTTT

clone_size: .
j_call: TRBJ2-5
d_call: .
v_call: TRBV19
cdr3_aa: CASSAWTLRETQYF
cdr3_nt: TGTGCCAGTAGTGCCTGGACCTTGCGGGAGACCCAGTACTTC

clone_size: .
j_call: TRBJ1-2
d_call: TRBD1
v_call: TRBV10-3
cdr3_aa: CAINRRGNGYTF
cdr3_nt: TGTGCCATCAACCGCAGGGGGAATGGCTACACCTTC

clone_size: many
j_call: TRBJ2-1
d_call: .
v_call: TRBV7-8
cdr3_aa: CASSALRDNHYNEQFF
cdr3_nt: TGTGCCAGCAGCGCCCTCCGGGACAACCACTACAATGAGCAGTTCTTC

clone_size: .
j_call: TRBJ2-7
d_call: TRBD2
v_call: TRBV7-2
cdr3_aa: CASSSPRSGTVEQYF
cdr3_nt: TGTGCCAGCAGCTCCCCAAGGAGCGGGACGGTCGAGCAGTACTTC

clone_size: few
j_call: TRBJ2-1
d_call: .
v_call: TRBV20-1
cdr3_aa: CSAWDRGLQNEQFF
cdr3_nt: TGCAGTGCCTGGGACCGGGGGTTACAGAATGAGCAGTTCTTC

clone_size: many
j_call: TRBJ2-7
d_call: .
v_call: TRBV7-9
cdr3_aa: CASSTQDRSYEQYF
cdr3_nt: TGTGCCAGCAGCACCCAGGACCGGTCCTACGAGCAGTACTTC

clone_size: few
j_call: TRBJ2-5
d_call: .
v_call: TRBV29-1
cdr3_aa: CSVSQIQETQYF
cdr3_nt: TGCAGCGTCTCCCAAATCCAAGAGACCCAGTACTTC

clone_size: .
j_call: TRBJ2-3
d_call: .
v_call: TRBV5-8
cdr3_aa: CASSLNLGHNTDTQYF
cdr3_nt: TGTGCCAGCAGCCTCAATTTGGGACACAACACAGATACGCAGTATTTT

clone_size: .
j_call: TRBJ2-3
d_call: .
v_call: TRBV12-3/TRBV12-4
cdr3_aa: CASRGFTDTQYF
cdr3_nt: TGTGCCAGCAGGGGTTTCACAGATACGCAGTATTTT

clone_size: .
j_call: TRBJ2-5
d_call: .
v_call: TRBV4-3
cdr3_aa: CASSQGGIAEETQYF
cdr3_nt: TGCGCCAGCAGCCAAGGGGGGATAGCGGAAGAGACCCAGTACTTC

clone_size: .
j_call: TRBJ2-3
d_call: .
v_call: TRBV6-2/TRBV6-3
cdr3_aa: CASSYGSRISSTDTQYF
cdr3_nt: TGTGCCAGCAGTTACGGATCCCGGATATCTAGCACAGATACGCAGTATTTT

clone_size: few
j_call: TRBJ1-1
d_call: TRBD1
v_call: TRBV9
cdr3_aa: CASSVGGGVTEAFF
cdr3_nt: TGTGCCAGCAGCGTAGGAGGGGGCGTCACTGAAGCTTTCTTT

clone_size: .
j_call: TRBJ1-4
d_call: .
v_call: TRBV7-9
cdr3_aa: CASSSTGTLIF
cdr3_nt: TGTGCCAGCAGCTCCACCGGGACTCTTATTTTT

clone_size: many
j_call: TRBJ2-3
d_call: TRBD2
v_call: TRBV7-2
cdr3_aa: CASSLDADSGFTQYF
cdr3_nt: TGTGCCAGCAGCTTAGATGCGGATAGCGGGTTTACGCAGTATTTT

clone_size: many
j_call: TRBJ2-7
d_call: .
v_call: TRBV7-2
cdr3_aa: CASSLWGEQYF
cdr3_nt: TGTGCCAGCAGCTTATGGGGCGAGCAGTACTTC

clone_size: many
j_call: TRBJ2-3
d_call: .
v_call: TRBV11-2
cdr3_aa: CASSPLGFSTDTQYF
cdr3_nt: TGTGCCAGCAGCCCCCTAGGGTTTAGCACAGATACGCAGTATTTT

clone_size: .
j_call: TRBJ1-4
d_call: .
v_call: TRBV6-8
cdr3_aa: CASSYFTNTRSGLTNEKLFF
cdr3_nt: TGTGCCAGCAGTTACTTCACCAACACCAGATCAGGGCTAACTAATGAAAAACTGTTTTTT

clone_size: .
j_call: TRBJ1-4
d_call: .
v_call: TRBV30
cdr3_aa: CAWTPLGGINEKLFF
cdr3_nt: TGTGCCTGGACACCACTGGGGGGGATTAATGAAAAACTGTTTTTT

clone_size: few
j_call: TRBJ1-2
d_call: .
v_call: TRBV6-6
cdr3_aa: CASSYLRGAGHPHHGYTF
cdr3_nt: TGTGCCAGCAGTTACTTGAGGGGTGCGGGACATCCGCACCATGGCTACACCTTC

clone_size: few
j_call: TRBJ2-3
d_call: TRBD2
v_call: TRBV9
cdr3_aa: CASSGFSGRANTQYF
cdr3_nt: TGTGCCAGCAGCGGTTTTAGCGGGAGGGCCAATACGCAGTATTTT

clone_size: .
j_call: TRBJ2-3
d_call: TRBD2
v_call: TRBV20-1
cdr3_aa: CSAKGLAVITDTQYF
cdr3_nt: TGCAGTGCTAAGGGACTAGCGGTTATCACAGATACGCAGTATTTT

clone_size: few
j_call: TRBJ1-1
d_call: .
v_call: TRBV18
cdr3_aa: CASSPGQSGNTEAFF
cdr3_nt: TGTGCCAGCTCACCAGGCCAGAGCGGCAACACTGAAGCTTTCTTT

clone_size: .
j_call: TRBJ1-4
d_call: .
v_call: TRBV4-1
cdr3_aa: CASSAEQEREKLFF
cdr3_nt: TGCGCCAGCAGCGCCGAACAGGAACGAGAAAAACTGTTTTTT

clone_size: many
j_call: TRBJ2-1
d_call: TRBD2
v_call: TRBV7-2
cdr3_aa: CASSPGGGTLYNEQFF
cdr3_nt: TGTGCCAGCAGCCCGGGGGGGGGGACCCTATACAATGAGCAGTTCTTC

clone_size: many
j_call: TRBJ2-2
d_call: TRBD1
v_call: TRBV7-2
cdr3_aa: CASSRQGGLTGELFF
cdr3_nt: TGTGCCAGCAGCCGACAGGGGGGACTGACCGGGGAGCTGTTTTTT

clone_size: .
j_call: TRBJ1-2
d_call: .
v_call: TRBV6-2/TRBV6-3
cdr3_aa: CASSYSTNNYGYTF
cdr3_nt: TGTGCCAGCAGTTACTCGACGAATAACTATGGCTACACCTTC

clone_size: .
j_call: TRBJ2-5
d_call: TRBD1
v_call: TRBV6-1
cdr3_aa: CASSSADRLETQYF
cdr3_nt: TGTGCCAGCAGCTCAGCGGACAGGCTGGAGACCCAGTACTTC